The source of this T cell receptor beta chain is a study of T cell clonotyping in hematopoietic cell transplantation. Trimming cost V 4 bases and J 12 bases; bases outside gene matches: 11. This CDR3 is 12 amino acids long. Germline CDR1 and CDR2: GTSNPN and SVGIG (reference sequence). Sequencing used immunoSEQ multiplex PCR; TCRdb keeps in-frame clones, though not all of them. This table holds about 16,000 clones, around 60% found once. Source: PBMCs, taken 30 days after allogeneic stem cell transplant. This chain uses TRBV30 with TRBJ2-7, with 8 positions matching TRBD1. The TCR sequence derives from a male patient aged 45-60 years who had an allogeneic stem cell transplant from an unrelated donor, so T cells may come from the graft donor. Some clones in this sample may be carry-over from other donors' samples. The CDR3 spells CAWTSGTGQGYF. The CDR3 DNA reads as TGTGCCTGGACCTCGGGGACAGGCCAGGGGTACTTC.